This T cell receptor beta chain stems from a study of ipilimumab plus nivolumab after autologous stem cell transplantation. Study at large: The myeloma cohort included high-risk transplant-naive patients and patients relapsing within 3 years of a first autologous transplant.

Ipilimumab, 1 mg/kg, started 14 to 28 days after autologous transplant. The CDR3 extends over 19 amino acids. Germline assignment: CDR1 LGHNA and CDR2 YSLEER. Between the trimmed V and J ends, which lost 0 bases and 7 bases, there was a span of 25 bases. Measured with immunoSEQ multiplex PCR; TCRdb has only the in-frame clones, and not every one. Among 37,000 or so clones listed, about 91% were seen once. The sequence came from a male donor with multiple myeloma. The rearrangement uses TRBV4-3 and TRBJ2-1, with D possibly called TRBD1 or TRBD2 (6 bases each). Sequencing was performed on PBMCs, taken in a trial of ipilimumab plus nivolumab as post-transplant consolidation. The CDR3 sequence: CASSQDGKRATGRVNEQFF. The CDR3 DNA sequence: TGCGCCAGCAGCCAAGATGGGAAGCGGGCTACAGGGCGGGTAAATGAGCAGTTCTTC.